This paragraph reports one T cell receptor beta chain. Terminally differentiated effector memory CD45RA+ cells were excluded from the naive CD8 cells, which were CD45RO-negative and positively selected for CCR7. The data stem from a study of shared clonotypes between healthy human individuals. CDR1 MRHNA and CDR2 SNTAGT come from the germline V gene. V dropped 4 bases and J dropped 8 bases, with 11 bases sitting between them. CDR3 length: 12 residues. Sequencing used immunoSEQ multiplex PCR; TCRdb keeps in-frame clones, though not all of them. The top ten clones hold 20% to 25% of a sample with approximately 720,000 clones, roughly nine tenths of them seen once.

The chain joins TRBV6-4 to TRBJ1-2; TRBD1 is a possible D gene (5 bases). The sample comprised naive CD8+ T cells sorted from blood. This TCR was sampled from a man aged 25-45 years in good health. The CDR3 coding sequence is TGTGCCAGCAGTGGGGCAGGGAACGGCTACACCTTC. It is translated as CASSGAGNGYTF.